This TCR beta chain derives from a study of T cells after yellow fever vaccination. This clonotype was detected only a few times. Its matching antigen is unknown. TCRdb independently ran MiXCR on the 5' RACE reads; one entry per CDR3 protein. The repertoire holds about 150,000 distinct CDR3 sequences, with 5% to 8% as singletons. V was pared by 4 bases and J by 6 bases, with 10 bases between. Germline V lookup: CDR1 DFQATT, CDR2 SNEGSKA (reference sequence). This CDR3 is 12 amino acids long. Overall study results and limits: Contaminating bulk clonotypes could be abundant in FACS-sorted repertoires. Clonotype sharing between CD4 and CD8 compartments was small.

Source: CD4+ T cells sorted from PBMCs, taken 10 days after the yellow fever booster vaccination. The chain uses TRBV20-1 and TRBJ2-1; D is possibly TRBD1 (6 bases). This receptor was obtained from a man aged 25-45 years who received the YFV17D yellow fever vaccine. The chain's CDR3 is CSAKGDVNEQFF. In DNA, the CDR3 is TGCAGTGCTAAGGGGGACGTCAATGAGCAGTTCTTC.